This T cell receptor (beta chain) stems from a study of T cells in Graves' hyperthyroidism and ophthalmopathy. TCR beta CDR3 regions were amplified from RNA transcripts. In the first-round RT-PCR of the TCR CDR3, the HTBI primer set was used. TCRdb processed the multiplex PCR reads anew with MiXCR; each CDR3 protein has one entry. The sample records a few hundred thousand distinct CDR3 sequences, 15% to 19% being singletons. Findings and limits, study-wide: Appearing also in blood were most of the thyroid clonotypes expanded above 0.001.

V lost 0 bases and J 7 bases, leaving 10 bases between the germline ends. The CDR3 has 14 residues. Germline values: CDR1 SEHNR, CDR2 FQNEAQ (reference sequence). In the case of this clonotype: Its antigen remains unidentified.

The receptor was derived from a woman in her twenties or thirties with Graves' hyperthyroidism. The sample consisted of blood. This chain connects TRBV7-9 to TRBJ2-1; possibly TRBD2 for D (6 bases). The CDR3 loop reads CASSLAGLINEQFF. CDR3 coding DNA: TGTGCCAGCAGCTTAGCGGGACTTATTAATGAGCAGTTCTTC. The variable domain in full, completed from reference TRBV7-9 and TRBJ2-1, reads DTGVSQNPRHKITKRGQNVTFRCDPISEHNRLYWYRQTLGQGPEFLTYFQNEAQLEKSRLLSDRFSAERPKGSFSTLEIQRTEQGDSAMYLCASSLAGLINEQFFGPGTRLTVL.